The 14 T cell receptor beta chains listed next were all sequenced from one sample in a study of identical twins. TCRdb passed the 5' RACE reads through MiXCR, listing each CDR3 protein once. The sample holds around 220,000 distinct CDR3 sequences, more than 13% seen once. The sample comprised memory (CD45RO+) T cells sorted from blood. These receptors were obtained from a woman aged 18-30 years in good health.

This clonotype appeared a single time. The chain recombines TRBV12-2 with TRBJ1-4; the DNA was not compared with TRBD1, the D call given in the table. TRBV12-2 is a documented pseudogene. CDR3 length: 17 residues. The chain's CDR3 is CASRLAMGGQANEKLFF. The CDR3 DNA reads TGTGCAAGTCGCTTAGCCATGGGGGGACAGGCCAATGAAAAACTGTTTTTT.

V and J are TRBV7-6 and TRBJ2-1; D may correspond to TRBD1 or TRBD2 (6 bases each). Germline CDR1 SGHVS, CDR2 FNYEAQ. Trimming shortened V by 3 bases and J by 3 bases, and 15 bases separated the two germline ends. The CDR3 has 16 amino acids. The CDR3 reads CASSFGGGTRYNEQFF. The DNA for the CDR3 is TGTGCCAGCAGCTTCGGGGGCGGGACCCGCTACAATGAGCAGTTCTTC. The entire variable domain, with the rest obtained from reference TRBV7-6 and TRBJ2-1, is as follows: GAGVSQSPRYKVTKRGQDVALRCDPISGHVSLYWYRQALGQGPEFLTYFNYEAQQDKSGLPNDRFSAERPEGSISTLTIQRTEQRDSAMYRCASSFGGGTRYNEQFFGPGTRLTVL.

There are many counts of this clonotype. The chain couples TRBV10-3 to TRBJ2-5; 14 nucleotides line up with TRBD2. The CDR3 sequence is 17 residues long. Germline CDR1 and CDR2: ENHRY and SYGVKD. V shed 4 bases, J shed 3 bases, and the junction held 7 bases outside the gene matches. The CDR3 loop reads CAISVGLAGGTKETQYF. CDR3 nucleotide sequence: TGTGCCATCAGTGTCGGACTAGCGGGAGGAACGAAAGAGACCCAGTACTTC.

This clonotype was seen ten or more times. The chain employs TRBV4-3 and TRBJ2-1, with TRBD2 identical over 15 bases. V trimming: 0 bases; J trimming: 10 bases; junction bases outside the gene matches: 4. CDR3 length equals 16 residues. Germline V CDR1 and CDR2: LGHNA, YSLEER. The CDR3 bases are TGCGCCAGCAGCCAAGATTTCGGGACTAGCGGGAGGGAGCAGTTCTTC. Translation: CASSQDFGTSGREQFF.

This clonotype showed up just a few times. V usage is TRBV12-3 or TRBV12-4 and J usage is TRBJ2-3, with D tentatively TRBD2 (7 bases). Trimming removed 5 bases from V and 6 bases from J, with 21 bases in between. This CDR3 spans 16 amino acids. CDR3 loop: CASSRLLGGGTDTQYF. The CDR3 bases are TGTGCCAGCAGTCGCCTATTAGGGGGGGGGACCGATACGCAGTATTTT.

The rearrangement joins TRBV24-1 to TRBJ2-2; 13 nucleotides line up with TRBD2. CDR1 KGHDR and CDR2 SFDVKD come from the germline V gene. The CDR3 consists of 19 residues. V dropped 5 bases and J dropped 3; count of bases not matched to a gene: 11. CDR3 nucleotides: TGTGCCACCAGTGCGGGACTAGCGGGGACATGGGGGGACACCGGGGAGCTGTTTTTT. Its protein is CATSAGLAGTWGDTGELFF.

The gene calls are TRBV20-1 and TRBJ2-2; 11 nucleotides align to TRBD2. This CDR3 contains 16 residues. V gave up 2 bases and J gave up 3 bases; unmatched junction bases: 5. Looked up from germline, CDR1 is DFQATT and CDR2 is SNEGSKA (reference sequence). This CDR3 reads CSARQQLAGDTGELFF. In DNA, the CDR3 is TGCAGTGCTAGACAGCAACTAGCGGGGGACACCGGGGAGCTGTTTTTT.

This clonotype was seen only a few times. This chain uses TRBV6-2 or TRBV6-3 with TRBJ2-1, with 7 bases lining up with TRBD2. Trimming at V came to 1 base and at J to 4 bases, leaving 4 bases not matched to a gene. CDR3 length: 15 residues. Germline V lookup: CDR1 MNHEY, CDR2 SVGEGT. The DNA of the CDR3 is TGTGCCAGCAGTTACTTTAGGCGGGAGTACAATGAGCAGTTCTTC. Protein sequence: CASSYFRREYNEQFF.

This clonotype was observed a handful of times. This chain links TRBV6-1 with TRBJ1-4; possible D gene TRBD1, 6 bases. Trimming shortened V by 5 bases and J by 0 bases, and 13 bases separated the two germline ends. CDR3 size: 16 residues. Germline CDR1 MNHNS, CDR2 SASEGT. The CDR3: CASSRGTLATNEKLFF. The CDR3 nucleotides are TGTGCCAGCAGTCGCGGGACACTCGCAACTAATGAAAAACTGTTTTTT.

Only a few counts were recorded for this clonotype. The chain joins TRBV14 to TRBJ1-4; D call uncertain. CDR3 length: 15 residues. Per the germline V gene, CDR1 is SGHDN and CDR2 is FVKESK. V lost 1 base, J lost 8 bases, and 14 bases lay in between. CDR3 in amino acids: CASSQVSGYNEKLFF. As DNA, the CDR3 is TGTGCCAGCAGCCAAGTATCCGGGTATAACGAAAAACTGTTTTTT.

This chain connects TRBV27 to TRBJ1-1; D gene unclear. CDR1 is MNHEY and CDR2 is SMNVEV in the germline V gene (reference sequence). The CDR3 has 15 amino acids. V lost 4 bases and J lost 1, with 13 bases in between. The CDR3 region is CASSYRVEGNTEAFF. The CDR3 DNA follows: TGTGCCAGCAGTTACCGTGTGGAAGGGAACACTGAAGCTTTCTTT.

This clonotype was observed many times. The chain carries TRBV4-3 and TRBJ1-4, with D possibly TRBD1 on 5 matching bases. The CDR3 covers 16 residues. CDR1 is LGHNA and CDR2 is YSLEER in the germline V gene. The V and J ends lost 0 bases and 8 bases respectively, with 16 bases between them. Here the CDR3 DNA reads TGCGCCAGCAGCCAAGATTCGGGGGATAGTACAGAAAAACTGTTTTTT. Translating it yields CASSQDSGDSTEKLFF.

This clonotype was observed a handful of times. The genes are TRBV6-1 and TRBJ1-4; D remains ambiguous. The V end was cut by 6 bases, the J end by 0 bases, with 11 bases between. Germline-derived CDR1 and CDR2 are MNHNS and SASEGT. CDR3 length: 15 residues. The CDR3 here is CASSNDFATNEKLFF. In nucleotides, the CDR3 is TGTGCCAGCAGCAACGATTTTGCAACTAATGAAAAACTGTTTTTT.

This chain uses TRBV7-9 with TRBJ2-5; the D gene is possibly TRBD1 (5 bases). Trimming took off 5 bases at V and 4 bases at J, with 17 bases between the two ends. The CDR3 runs 15 residues. Germline V CDR1 and CDR2: SEHNR, FQNEAQ (reference sequence). CDR3 sequence reads: CASSHALTAGETQYF. The DNA for the CDR3 is TGTGCCAGCAGCCACGCCCTGACAGCCGGAGAGACCCAGTACTTC.